This is a list of T cell receptor beta chains from one sample in a study of vaccination and CD4 T cells after COVID-19. TCRdb analysed the PCR reads with MiXCR anew, one entry per CDR3 protein. The sample has some 15,000 distinct CDR3 sequences, 60% to 70% seen once. Their antigens remain unidentified. The sequencing sample was made of CD4+ T cells from blood, cultured in vitro. Receptors were obtained from a human donor who had recovered from COVID-19. The CDR3 runs from the conserved cysteine through the conserved F or W. The D gene is left open where the match is weak. Clone size is given for some rows only: seen once, a few or many times, or a class if the clone is expanded.

CDR3: CASSSEGDRTEAFF; DNA: TGTGCCAGCAGTTCCGAAGGAGACAGAACTGAAGCTTTCTTT; J: TRBJ1-1; size: once; V: TRBV28; D: -
CDR3: CASKGLLNTEAFF; DNA: TGTGCCAGCAAGGGACTCCTAAACACTGAAGCTTTCTTT; J: TRBJ1-1; size: -; V: TRBV2; D: -
CDR3: CASSSPEGGGTQYF; DNA: TGTGCCAGCAGTTCCCCAGAGGGGGGAGGTACGCAGTATTTT; J: TRBJ2-3; size: -; V: TRBV28; D: -
CDR3: CATSRGQAGANGQPQHF; DNA: TGTGCCACCAGCAGAGGACAGGCAGGGGCCAATGGGCAGCCCCAGCATTTT; J: TRBJ1-5; size: -; V: TRBV15; D: -
CDR3: CASRIAGAGNSPLHF; DNA: TGTGCCAGCAGGATAGCAGGGGCGGGCAATTCACCCCTCCACTTT; J: TRBJ1-6; size: -; V: TRBV28; D: -
CDR3: CSARQGGKNIQYF; DNA: TGCAGTGCTAGACAGGGGGGCAAAAACATTCAGTACTTC; J: TRBJ2-4; size: few; V: TRBV20-1; D: -
CDR3: CSARDPLAGDSYEQYF; DNA: TGCAGTGCTAGAGATCCATTAGCGGGGGATTCGTATGAGCAGTACTTC; J: TRBJ2-7; size: -; V: TRBV20-1; D: TRBD2
CDR3: CSVGGALSDQPQHF; DNA: TGCAGTGTGGGAGGGGCGCTGTCAGATCAGCCCCAGCATTTT; J: TRBJ1-5; size: -; V: TRBV20-1; D: -
CDR3: CAISGGTSGRREQYF; DNA: TGTGCCATCAGTGGTGGGACTAGCGGGCGTAGAGAGCAGTACTTC; J: TRBJ2-7; size: -; V: TRBV10-3; D: TRBD2
CDR3: CSARERPLDYEQYF; DNA: TGCAGTGCTAGGGAGAGGCCTCTGGATTACGAGCAGTACTTC; J: TRBJ2-7; size: -; V: TRBV20-1; D: -
CDR3: CAWNRQETQYF; DNA: TGTGCCTGGAACAGGCAAGAGACCCAGTACTTC; J: TRBJ2-5; size: -; V: TRBV30; D: -
CDR3: CASRTGRASGTEAFF; DNA: TGTGCCAGTAGGACAGGGAGGGCATCAGGCACTGAAGCTTTCTTT; J: TRBJ1-1; size: -; V: TRBV19; D: TRBD1
CDR3: CASSGGGTQYF; DNA: TGTGCCAGCAGTGGAGGGGGTACGCAGTATTTT; J: TRBJ2-3; size: few; V: TRBV6-2/TRBV6-3; D: -
CDR3: CASSPRTGDTEAFF; DNA: TGTGCCAGCAGCCCCCGGACAGGGGACACTGAAGCTTTCTTT; J: TRBJ1-1; size: few; V: TRBV7-3; D: TRBD1
CDR3: CASSIKRGASGYTF; DNA: TGTGCCAGTAGTATTAAACGCGGGGCCTCGGGCTACACCTTC; J: TRBJ1-2; size: -; V: TRBV19; D: -
CDR3: CASSLGAGGSEAFF; DNA: TGTGCCAGCAGCTTAGGGGCAGGAGGGTCTGAAGCTTTCTTT; J: TRBJ1-1; size: -; V: TRBV7-3; D: -
CDR3: CASSPQGGTEAFF; DNA: TGTGCCAGCAGTCCACAGGGGGGCACTGAAGCTTTCTTT; J: TRBJ1-1; size: -; V: TRBV6-1; D: TRBD1
CDR3: CAISEFGRTAVKETQYF; DNA: TGTGCCATCAGTGAGTTTGGAAGGACAGCGGTTAAAGAGACCCAGTACTTC; J: TRBJ2-5; size: once; V: TRBV10-3; D: -
CDR3: CSAPAGQNSPLHF; DNA: TGCAGTGCCCCCGCGGGTCAGAATTCACCCCTCCACTTT; J: TRBJ1-6; size: -; V: TRBV20-1; D: -
CDR3: CASSERGTLWLAKNIQYF; DNA: TGTGCCAGCAGCGAGCGGGGAACGCTTTGGCTAGCCAAAAACATTCAGTACTTC; J: TRBJ2-4; size: once; V: TRBV2; D: TRBD2
CDR3: CATSDAGSTDTQYF; DNA: TGTGCCACCAGTGATGCGGGTTCCACAGATACGCAGTATTTT; J: TRBJ2-3; size: -; V: TRBV24-1; D: -
CDR3: CASSLSRDRADNYGYTF; DNA: TGTGCCAGCAGTTTATCCCGGGACAGGGCGGATAACTATGGCTACACCTTC; J: TRBJ1-2; size: -; V: TRBV12-3/TRBV12-4; D: TRBD1
CDR3: CASSGEAGGPGSTDTQYF; DNA: TGCGCCAGCAGCGGAGAGGCGGGGGGGCCGGGCAGCACAGATACGCAGTATTTT; J: TRBJ2-3; size: once; V: TRBV5-1; D: TRBD2
CDR3: CASSDRSGSSYNEQFF; DNA: TGTGCCAGCAGTGACCGTAGCGGGTCGTCCTACAATGAGCAGTTCTTC; J: TRBJ2-1; size: -; V: TRBV6-2/TRBV6-3; D: TRBD2
CDR3: CASTVGAHTETQYF; DNA: TGTGCCTCTACCGTCGGGGCCCACACAGAGACCCAGTACTTC; J: TRBJ2-5; size: -; V: TRBV7-2; D: -